This T cell receptor beta chain was recovered during a study of blood T cell repertoires in COVID-19. Background on the study: Acute-phase and convalescent COVID-19 samples originated in the United States, Italy and Spain. From T cells, B-cell-depleted T cells, or PBMCs came the material, which was cDNA or gDNA.

Germline assignment: CDR1 SNHLY and CDR2 FYNNEI. This CDR3 has 15 amino acids. V lost 1 base to trimming and J lost 3 bases, with 13 bases between them. In the original workflow: Nucleated cell number was recorded as an estimate derived from reference gene primer amplification. Libraries were prepared by immunoSEQ multiplex PCR; TCRdb keeps only in-frame clonotypes and omits some of them. D and trimming were read from the DNA, whereas the V and J calls and clone size are those reported in that table. Of around 78,000 clones listed, roughly 82% are singletons. The genes are TRBV2 and TRBJ2-7; D is perhaps TRBD1 (6 bases). The material sequenced was peripheral blood. The sequence derives from a human donor in a cohort sampled during active COVID-19. The CDR3 spells CASSEGVRGGYEQYF. The CDR3 DNA follows: TGTGCCAGCAGTGAAGGGGTCCGAGGGGGCTACGAGCAGTACTTC.